The sequence of this T cell receptor beta chain was determined in a study of blood T cell repertoires in COVID-19. About the study: Samples came from the United States, Italy and Spain, spanning acute and convalescent COVID-19. Nucleic acid was either cDNA or gDNA, and it came from T cells, B-cell-depleted T cells, or PBMCs.

Seattle patient enrollment occurred during active infection, with longitudinal follow-up thereafter. Per the original methods: Amplified reference gene primers provided the basis for estimating nucleated cell counts. Using immunoSEQ multiplex PCR, the repertoire was profiled, and TCRdb retains in-frame clones only, with some absent. V, J and clone size were drawn from that table, and D and trimming were deduced from the DNA. The repertoire has 310,000 or so clones, roughly 86% of them found once; the top ten carry approximately 9.4%. The CDR3 runs to 13 residues. V was shortened by 2 bases and J by 7 bases, with 12 bases between the two germline ends. In germline, CDR1 is MNHEY, CDR2 SVGAGI.

The sequencing input was peripheral blood. J is TRBJ2-7 and V is TRBV6-5; TRBD1 is a possible D gene (6 bases). This TCR came from a young man with COVID-19, enrolled during active disease. In nucleotides, the CDR3 is TGTGCCAGCAGTTACGCCACAGGGTATGAGCAGTACTTC. Translated, it gives CASSYATGYEQYF.